In this sample, the clone carrying this TCR beta chain turned up once. Antigen: not known. These data are taken from a study of cytomegalovirus exposure and HLA in healthy donors. General study points: CMV serostatus was the only immune exposure information that was available. The later analysis indicated that the majority of CMV-associated TCR beta chains appeared HLA-restricted. Follow-up analysis found HLA locus-dependent TCR association rates, highest for DRB1 and lowest for HLA-C.

Primers included in the PCR were 60 Vbeta and 13 Jbeta primers. As originally analysed: Approximately 80 million unique TCR beta chains, roughly 11 million of them shared, were counted by a later analysis. Profiled with immunoSEQ multiplex PCR; TCRdb holds only in-frame clones, not every one. V, J and clone size are those of that table, while D and trimming were read from the DNA. This sample carries over 150,000 clones, 80% to 85% of them seen once, and the ten largest clones take around 1.5%. The origin of this receptor is a man aged 50-60 years in good health and CMV-seronegative. Sequenced: PBMCs.

The CDR3 DNA follows: TGTGCCAGCAGCCTACAGGGGTTGAACACTGAAGCTTTCTTT. This codes for CASSLQGLNTEAFF. The gene calls are TRBV7-3 and TRBJ1-1; TRBD1 agrees at 7 bases. The J segment lost 0 bases and the V segment lost 5 bases, leaving 3 bases of the junction unmatched. Germline values: CDR1 SGHTA, CDR2 FQGTGA. The length of the CDR3 is 14 residues.